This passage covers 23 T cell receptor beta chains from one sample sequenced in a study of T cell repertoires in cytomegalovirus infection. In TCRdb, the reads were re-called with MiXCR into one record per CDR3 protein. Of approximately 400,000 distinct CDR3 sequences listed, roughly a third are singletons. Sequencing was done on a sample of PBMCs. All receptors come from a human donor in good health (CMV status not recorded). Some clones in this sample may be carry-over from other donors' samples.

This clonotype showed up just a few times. The CDR3 DNA reads TGTGCCAGCTCAGCAGACAGGAACACTGAAGCTTTCTTT. Translating it yields CASSADRNTEAFF. This chain uses TRBV18 with TRBJ1-1, with D possibly being TRBD1 (5 bases). Per germline, CDR1 KGHSH and CDR2 LQKENI. With 5 bases removed from V and 1 base from J, the gap between germline ends came to 8 bases. This CDR3 region has 13 residues.

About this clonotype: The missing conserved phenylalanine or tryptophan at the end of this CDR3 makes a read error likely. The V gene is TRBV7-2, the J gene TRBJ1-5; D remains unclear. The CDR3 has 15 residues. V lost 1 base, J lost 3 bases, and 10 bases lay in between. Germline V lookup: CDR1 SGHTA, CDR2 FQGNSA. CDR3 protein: CASSLGRQFNQPQHL. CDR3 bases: TGTGCCAGCAGCTTAGGGAGGCAGTTCAATCAGCCCCAGCATTTG.

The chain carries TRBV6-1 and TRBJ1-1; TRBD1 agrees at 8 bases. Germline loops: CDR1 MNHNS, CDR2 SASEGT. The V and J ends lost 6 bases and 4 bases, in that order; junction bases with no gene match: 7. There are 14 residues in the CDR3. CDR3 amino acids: CASSGQGIGTEAFF. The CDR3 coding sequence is TGTGCCAGCAGCGGACAGGGAATAGGCACTGAAGCTTTCTTT.

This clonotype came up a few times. This CDR3 reads CASTLGGYGYTF. CDR3 coding DNA: TGTGCCAGCACCCTTGGGGGCTATGGCTACACCTTC. The chain combines TRBV12-3 or TRBV12-4 with TRBJ1-2; tentatively, D is TRBD1 (5 bases). Between the trimmed V and J ends, which lost 7 bases and 4 bases, there was a span of 10 bases. The CDR3 sequence is 12 residues long.

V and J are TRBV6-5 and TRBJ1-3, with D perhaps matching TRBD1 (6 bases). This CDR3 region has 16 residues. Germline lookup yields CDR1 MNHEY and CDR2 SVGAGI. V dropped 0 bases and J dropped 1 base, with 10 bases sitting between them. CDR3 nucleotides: TGTGCCAGCAGTTACTCGAGGGGGTGGTCTGGAAACACCATATATTTT. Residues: CASSYSRGWSGNTIYF.

The CDR3 spells CASSPDRHNQPQHF. CDR3 DNA: TGTGCCAGCAGCCCGGACAGACACAATCAGCCCCAGCATTTT. This chain links TRBV7-6 with TRBJ1-5; D is perhaps TRBD1 (6 bases). Per the germline V gene, CDR1 is SGHVS and CDR2 is FNYEAQ. Trimming cost V 5 bases and J 3 bases, with 11 bases left between them. The CDR3 has 14 residues.

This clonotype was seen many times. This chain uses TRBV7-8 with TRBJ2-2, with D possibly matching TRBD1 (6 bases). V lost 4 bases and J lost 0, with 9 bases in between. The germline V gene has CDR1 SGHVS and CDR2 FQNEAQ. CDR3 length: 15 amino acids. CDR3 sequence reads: CASSSDRTNTGELFF. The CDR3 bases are TGTGCCAGCAGCTCCGACAGGACGAACACCGGGGAGCTGTTTTTT.

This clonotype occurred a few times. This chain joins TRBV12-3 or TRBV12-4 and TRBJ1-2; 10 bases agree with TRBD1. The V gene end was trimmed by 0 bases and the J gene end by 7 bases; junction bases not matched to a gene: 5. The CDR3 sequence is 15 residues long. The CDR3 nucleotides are TGTGCCAGCAGTTTAGCCGGGACAGGGGAGCCTGGCTACACCTTC. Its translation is CASSLAGTGEPGYTF.

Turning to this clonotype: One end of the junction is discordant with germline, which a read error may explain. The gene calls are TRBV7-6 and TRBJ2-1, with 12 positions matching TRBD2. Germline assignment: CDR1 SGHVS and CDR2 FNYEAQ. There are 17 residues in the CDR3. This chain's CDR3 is CASSHRASGGAVDEQLF. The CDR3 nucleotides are TGTGCCAGCAGTCACCGGGCTAGCGGGGGGGCTGTAGATGAGCAGTTATTC.

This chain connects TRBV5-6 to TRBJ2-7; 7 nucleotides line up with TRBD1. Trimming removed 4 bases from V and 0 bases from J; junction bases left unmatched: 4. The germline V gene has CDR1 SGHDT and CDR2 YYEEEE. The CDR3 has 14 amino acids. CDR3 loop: CASSKGQTSYEQYF. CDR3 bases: TGTGCCAGCAGCAAGGGACAGACCTCCTACGAGCAGTACTTC.

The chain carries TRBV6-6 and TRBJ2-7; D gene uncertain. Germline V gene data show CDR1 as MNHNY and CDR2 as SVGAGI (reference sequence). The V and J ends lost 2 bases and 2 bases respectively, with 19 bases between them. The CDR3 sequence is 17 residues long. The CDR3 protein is CASSYESGSWGTYEQYF. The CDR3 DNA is TGTGCCAGCAGTTACGAATCGGGCAGCTGGGGAACCTACGAGCAGTACTTC.

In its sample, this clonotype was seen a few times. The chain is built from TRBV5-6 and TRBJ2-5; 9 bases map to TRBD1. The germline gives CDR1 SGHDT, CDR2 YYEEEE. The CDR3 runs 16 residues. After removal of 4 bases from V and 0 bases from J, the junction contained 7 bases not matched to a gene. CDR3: CASSRGTGSNQETQYF. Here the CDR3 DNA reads TGTGCCAGCAGCAGAGGGACAGGGAGCAACCAAGAGACCCAGTACTTC.

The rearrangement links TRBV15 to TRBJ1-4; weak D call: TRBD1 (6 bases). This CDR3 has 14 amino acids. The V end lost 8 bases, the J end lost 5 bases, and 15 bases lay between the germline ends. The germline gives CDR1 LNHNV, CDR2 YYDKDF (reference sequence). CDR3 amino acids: CATLATGYNEKLFF. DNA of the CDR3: TGTGCCACCTTAGCCACAGGGTACAATGAAAAACTGTTTTTT. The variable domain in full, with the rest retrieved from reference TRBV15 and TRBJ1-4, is DAMVIQNPRYQVTQFGKPVTLSCSQTLNHNVMYWYQQKSSQAPKLLFHYYDKDFNNEADTPDNFQSRRPNTSFCFLDIRSPGLGDTAMYLCATLATGYNEKLFFGSGTQLSVL.

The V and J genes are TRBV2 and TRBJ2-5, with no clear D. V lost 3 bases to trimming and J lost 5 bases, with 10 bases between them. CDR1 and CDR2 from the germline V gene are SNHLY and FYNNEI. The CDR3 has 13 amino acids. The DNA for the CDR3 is TGTGCCAGCAGTGACCGTCCCGGGGAGACCCAGTACTTC. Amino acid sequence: CASSDRPGETQYF. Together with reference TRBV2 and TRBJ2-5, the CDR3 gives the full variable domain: EPEVTQTPSHQVTQMGQEVILRCVPISNHLYFYWYRQILGQKVEFLVSFYNNEISEKSEIFDDQFSVERPDGSNFTLKIRSTKLEDSAMYFCASSDRPGETQYFGPGTRLLVL.

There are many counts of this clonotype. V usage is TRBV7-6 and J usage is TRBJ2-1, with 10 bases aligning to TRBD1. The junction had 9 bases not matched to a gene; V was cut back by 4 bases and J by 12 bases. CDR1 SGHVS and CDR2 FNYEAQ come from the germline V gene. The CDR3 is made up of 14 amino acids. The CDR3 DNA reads TGTGCCAGCAGCTCACCCCGGGACAGGGGTGTGCAGTTCTTC. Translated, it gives CASSSPRDRGVQFF.

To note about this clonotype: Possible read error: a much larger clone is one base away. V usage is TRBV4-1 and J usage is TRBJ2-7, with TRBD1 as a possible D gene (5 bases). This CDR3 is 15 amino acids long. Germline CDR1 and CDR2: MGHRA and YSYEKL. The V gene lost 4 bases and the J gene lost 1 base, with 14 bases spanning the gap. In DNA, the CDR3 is TGCGCCAGCAGCCCAGGGATCACACCTTCCTACGAGCAGTACTTC. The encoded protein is CASSPGITPSYEQYF.

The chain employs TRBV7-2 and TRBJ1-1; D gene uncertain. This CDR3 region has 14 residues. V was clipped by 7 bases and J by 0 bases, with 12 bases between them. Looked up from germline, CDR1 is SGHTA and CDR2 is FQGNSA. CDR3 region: CASTDGLLNTEAFF. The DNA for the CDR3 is TGTGCCAGCACCGACGGGCTTCTGAACACTGAAGCTTTCTTT.

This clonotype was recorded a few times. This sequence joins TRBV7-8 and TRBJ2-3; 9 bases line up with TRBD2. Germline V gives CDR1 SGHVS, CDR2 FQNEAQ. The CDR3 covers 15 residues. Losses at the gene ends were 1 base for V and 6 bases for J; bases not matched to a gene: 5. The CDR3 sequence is CASSLVAGGRDTQYF. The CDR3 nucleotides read TGTGCCAGCAGCTTAGTTGCGGGGGGGAGGGATACGCAGTATTTT.

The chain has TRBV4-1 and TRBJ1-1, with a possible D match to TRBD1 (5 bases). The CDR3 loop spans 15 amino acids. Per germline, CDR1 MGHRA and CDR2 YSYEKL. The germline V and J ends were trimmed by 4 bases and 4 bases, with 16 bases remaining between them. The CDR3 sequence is CASSRAGEGGTEAFF. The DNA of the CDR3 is TGCGCCAGCAGCCGAGCGGGGGAAGGTGGCACTGAAGCTTTCTTT.

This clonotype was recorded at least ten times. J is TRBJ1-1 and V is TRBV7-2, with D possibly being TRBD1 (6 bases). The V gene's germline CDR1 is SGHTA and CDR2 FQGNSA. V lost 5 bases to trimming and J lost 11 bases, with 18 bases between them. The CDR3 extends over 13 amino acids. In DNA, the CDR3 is TGTGCCAGCAGCCGCCGGACAGACTCGGAGGCTTTCTTT. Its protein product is CASSRRTDSEAFF.

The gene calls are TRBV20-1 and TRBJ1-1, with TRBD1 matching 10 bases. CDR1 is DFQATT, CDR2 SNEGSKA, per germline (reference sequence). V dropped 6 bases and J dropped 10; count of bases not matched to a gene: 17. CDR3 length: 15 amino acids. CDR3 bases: TGCAGTGCCCTCCCACCGGGACAGGGGAAGCTAGGAGCTTTCTTT. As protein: CSALPPGQGKLGAFF.

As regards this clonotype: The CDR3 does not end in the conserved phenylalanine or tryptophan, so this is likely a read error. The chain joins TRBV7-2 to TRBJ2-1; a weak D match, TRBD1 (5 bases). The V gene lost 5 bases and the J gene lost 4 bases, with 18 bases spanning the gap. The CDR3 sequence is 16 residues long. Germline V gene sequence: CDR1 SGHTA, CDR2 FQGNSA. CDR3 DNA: TGTGCCAGCAGCGCAATAGACAGTGGTCCGTACAATGAGCAGTTCTTA. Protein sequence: CASSAIDSGPYNEQFL.

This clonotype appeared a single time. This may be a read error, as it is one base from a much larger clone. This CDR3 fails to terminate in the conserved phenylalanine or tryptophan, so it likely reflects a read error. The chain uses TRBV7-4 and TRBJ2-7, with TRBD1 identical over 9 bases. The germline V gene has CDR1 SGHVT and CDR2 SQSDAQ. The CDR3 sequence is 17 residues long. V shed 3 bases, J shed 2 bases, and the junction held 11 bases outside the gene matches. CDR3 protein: CASSFTGGGLSAYEQYL. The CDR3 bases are TGTGCCAGCAGCTTCACAGGGGGCGGTTTATCGGCCTACGAGCAGTACTTA.